Included here is one TCR beta chain sequence, with context. Its antigen is unidentified. Germline V lookup: CDR1 MNHEY, CDR2 SMNVEV (reference sequence). J lost 7 bases, V lost 3 bases, and 15 bases had no gene match. The CDR3 length is 18 residues. In TCRdb, the RT-PCR reads were re-called with MiXCR into one record per CDR3 protein. The sample lists 590,000 or so distinct CDR3 sequences, 14% occurring once. The data are from a study of response to subunit inactivated influenza vaccine. Broader study findings: Seasonal influenza vaccination, on each occasion, was suggested by the authors to recruit few new T cells.

Specimen: PBMCs from blood, collected approximately 15 days before vaccination. V and J are TRBV27 and TRBJ2-1; 10 bases fit TRBD2. The receptor comes from a man aged 45 to 65 who received an inactivated influenza vaccine. The CDR3 here is CASSFFGGSGRMRNEQFF. For the CDR3, the DNA is TGTGCCAGCAGTTTCTTCGGGGGTAGCGGGAGGATGAGGAATGAGCAGTTCTTC.